Listed below are T cell receptor beta chains from one sample, sequenced in a study of CD8+ T cells in alopecia areata. Measured with immunoSEQ multiplex PCR; TCRdb has only the in-frame clones, and not every one. The table shows 90,000 to 100,000 clones, with about 40% occurring only once. Sequences were obtained from CD4+ T cells sorted from blood. These receptor sequences come from a human donor with alopecia areata. The CDR3 runs from the conserved cysteine through the conserved F or W. Each record gives: D gene, J gene, clone size, V gene, CDR3 protein, CDR3 DNA. D genes are given only for firm matches. Clone size, where shown, is once, few, many, or a class for clones that have expanded.

d_gene: TRBD1; j_gene: TRBJ1-2; abundance: -; v_gene: TRBV30; CDR3aa: CACDRGANYGYTF; CDR3nt: TGTGCCTGCGACAGGGGAGCTAACTATGGCTACACCTTC
d_gene: -; j_gene: TRBJ1-2; abundance: -; v_gene: TRBV29-1; CDR3aa: CSVEDPLTAYGYTF; CDR3nt: TGCAGCGTTGAAGATCCCCTGACAGCCTATGGCTACACCTTC
d_gene: -; j_gene: TRBJ1-1; abundance: few; v_gene: TRBV23-1; CDR3aa: CASRRAALDTEAFF; CDR3nt: TGCGCCAGCCGTCGAGCGGCGTTGGACACTGAAGCTTTCTTT
d_gene: TRBD2; j_gene: TRBJ2-3; abundance: -; v_gene: TRBV29-1; CDR3aa: CSGFNVAGGRDTQYF; CDR3nt: TGCAGCGGGTTCAATGTTGCGGGGGGGCGGGATACGCAGTATTTT
d_gene: -; j_gene: TRBJ2-7; abundance: -; v_gene: TRBV7-9; CDR3aa: CASSFGGSYEQYF; CDR3nt: TGTGCCAGCAGCTTTGGCGGTTCCTACGAGCAGTACTTC
d_gene: TRBD1; j_gene: TRBJ2-2; abundance: -; v_gene: TRBV4-1; CDR3aa: CASSRDRGQNTGELFF; CDR3nt: TGCGCCAGCAGCCGCGACAGGGGGCAGAACACCGGGGAGCTGTTTTTT
d_gene: -; j_gene: TRBJ1-5; abundance: -; v_gene: TRBV27; CDR3aa: CASSRGMGNQPQHF; CDR3nt: TGTGCCAGCAGTCGGGGGATGGGGAATCAGCCCCAGCATTTT
d_gene: TRBD2; j_gene: TRBJ2-5; abundance: -; v_gene: TRBV15; CDR3aa: CATSRRQGGGETQYF; CDR3nt: TGTGCCACCAGCAGACGGCAGGGCGGGGGGGAGACCCAGTACTTC
d_gene: -; j_gene: TRBJ2-1; abundance: -; v_gene: TRBV6-5; CDR3aa: CASTRSGVAYNEQFF; CDR3nt: TGTGCCAGCACTAGAAGTGGGGTAGCCTACAATGAGCAGTTCTTC
d_gene: -; j_gene: TRBJ2-5; abundance: -; v_gene: TRBV7-2; CDR3aa: CASSLSRDETQYF; CDR3nt: TGTGCCAGCAGCTTAAGCAGGGACGAGACCCAGTACTTC
d_gene: TRBD1; j_gene: TRBJ1-2; abundance: -; v_gene: TRBV30; CDR3aa: CAWSPGQGSYTF; CDR3nt: TGTGCCTGGAGCCCGGGACAGGGAAGCTACACCTTC
d_gene: -; j_gene: TRBJ2-7; abundance: -; v_gene: TRBV27; CDR3aa: CASSFSSAYEQYF; CDR3nt: TGTGCCAGCAGTTTTTCTAGCGCCTACGAGCAGTACTTC
d_gene: -; j_gene: TRBJ1-2; abundance: few; v_gene: TRBV18; CDR3aa: CASSPQPGEGYTF; CDR3nt: TGTGCCAGCTCACCGCAGCCCGGAGAAGGCTACACCTTC
d_gene: TRBD1; j_gene: TRBJ2-5; abundance: many; v_gene: TRBV5-1; CDR3aa: CASLQGAGETQYF; CDR3nt: TGCGCCAGCCTACAGGGGGCCGGTGAGACCCAGTACTTC
d_gene: -; j_gene: TRBJ2-3; abundance: -; v_gene: TRBV4-1; CDR3aa: CASSTVNMGFTDTQYF; CDR3nt: TGCGCCAGCAGCACAGTGAATATGGGGTTTACAGATACGCAGTATTTT
d_gene: TRBD2; j_gene: TRBJ2-1; abundance: -; v_gene: TRBV28; CDR3aa: CASSFSGDPYNEQFF; CDR3nt: TGTGCCAGCAGTTTTAGCGGGGATCCCTACAATGAGCAGTTCTTC
d_gene: -; j_gene: TRBJ2-7; abundance: -; v_gene: TRBV28; CDR3aa: CASSRFGLTYEQYF; CDR3nt: TGTGCCAGCAGCCGGTTCGGACTGACTTACGAGCAGTACTTC
d_gene: -; j_gene: TRBJ2-5; abundance: -; v_gene: TRBV5-1; CDR3aa: CASSLAGRESQYF; CDR3nt: TGCGCCAGCAGCTTGGCGGGGCGTGAGTCCCAGTACTTC
d_gene: TRBD1; j_gene: TRBJ1-6; abundance: -; v_gene: TRBV30; CDR3aa: CAWSTGQGGSPLHF; CDR3nt: TGTGCCTGGAGTACTGGACAGGGAGGGTCACCCCTCCACTTT
d_gene: -; j_gene: TRBJ2-3; abundance: few; v_gene: TRBV7-3; CDR3aa: CASSLMSDGMGDTQYF; CDR3nt: TGTGCCAGCAGCTTAATGAGTGACGGGATGGGTGATACGCAGTATTTT
d_gene: -; j_gene: TRBJ2-7; abundance: -; v_gene: TRBV29-1; CDR3aa: CSAQEDRSYEQYF; CDR3nt: TGCAGCGCTCAAGAGGACAGAAGCTACGAGCAGTACTTC
d_gene: -; j_gene: TRBJ2-1; abundance: few; v_gene: TRBV19; CDR3aa: CASSGGAGRNEQFF; CDR3nt: TGTGCCAGTAGTGGGGGGGCAGGGCGCAATGAGCAGTTCTTC
d_gene: -; j_gene: TRBJ1-5; abundance: few; v_gene: TRBV7-2; CDR3aa: CASSLVRGPQPQHF; CDR3nt: TGTGCCAGCAGCTTAGTCCGCGGGCCTCAGCCCCAGCATTTT
d_gene: -; j_gene: TRBJ1-6; abundance: -; v_gene: TRBV2; CDR3aa: CASRLQWSNSPLHF; CDR3nt: TGTGCCAGCAGACTACAGTGGAGTAATTCACCCCTCCACTTT
d_gene: -; j_gene: TRBJ2-3; abundance: few; v_gene: TRBV30; CDR3aa: CAWNWEHTQYF; CDR3nt: TGTGCCTGGAACTGGGAACACACGCAGTATTTT
d_gene: -; j_gene: TRBJ1-2; abundance: -; v_gene: TRBV5-1; CDR3aa: CASSLAGTDVDGYTF; CDR3nt: TGCGCCAGCAGCTTGGCCGGGACCGATGTGGATGGCTACACCTTC
d_gene: TRBD1; j_gene: TRBJ2-1; abundance: once; v_gene: TRBV27; CDR3aa: CASRGRDRVRRGQFF; CDR3nt: TGTGCCAGTCGAGGCCGGGACAGGGTGAGAAGGGGGCAGTTCTTC
d_gene: -; j_gene: TRBJ2-7; abundance: -; v_gene: TRBV30; CDR3aa: CAWSAGTGAGYEQYF; CDR3nt: TGTGCCTGGAGTGCAGGGACGGGAGCGGGTTACGAGCAGTACTTC
d_gene: -; j_gene: TRBJ1-1; abundance: few; v_gene: TRBV18; CDR3aa: CASSRGRTEAFF; CDR3nt: TGTGCCAGCTCACGCGGGCGCACTGAAGCTTTCTTT
d_gene: TRBD2; j_gene: TRBJ2-7; abundance: -; v_gene: TRBV29-1; CDR3aa: CSVEDSGGTSGAQYF; CDR3nt: TGCAGCGTTGAAGATTCGGGGGGGACTAGCGGCGCCCAGTACTTC
d_gene: -; j_gene: TRBJ2-2; abundance: few; v_gene: TRBV6-4; CDR3aa: CASSRDRLTGELFF; CDR3nt: TGTGCCAGCTCCAGGGACCGTCTAACCGGGGAGCTGTTTTTT
d_gene: -; j_gene: TRBJ2-1; abundance: few; v_gene: TRBV29-1; CDR3aa: CSVDGAVSSYNEQFF; CDR3nt: TGCAGCGTTGACGGGGCGGTTAGCTCCTACAATGAGCAGTTCTTC
d_gene: -; j_gene: TRBJ2-2; abundance: few; v_gene: TRBV28; CDR3aa: CASSLSTGELFF; CDR3nt: TGTGCCAGCAGTTTATCCACCGGGGAGCTGTTTTTT
d_gene: -; j_gene: TRBJ1-5; abundance: few; v_gene: TRBV6-1; CDR3aa: CASKARQQDNQPQHF; CDR3nt: TGTGCCAGCAAGGCAAGGCAGCAGGATAATCAGCCCCAGCATTTT
d_gene: -; j_gene: TRBJ1-5; abundance: few; v_gene: TRBV6-6; CDR3aa: CASSYSGGGNQPQHF; CDR3nt: TGTGCCAGCAGTTACTCGGGGGGGGGCAATCAGCCCCAGCATTTT
d_gene: -; j_gene: TRBJ2-1; abundance: -; v_gene: TRBV7-9; CDR3aa: CASSRRAVSSYNEQFF; CDR3nt: TGTGCCAGCAGCAGACGAGCGGTTAGCTCCTACAATGAGCAGTTCTTC
d_gene: -; j_gene: TRBJ1-1; abundance: few; v_gene: TRBV30; CDR3aa: CAWSRNSDSTEAFF; CDR3nt: TGTGCCTGGAGTCGCAACAGTGATTCGACTGAAGCTTTCTTT
d_gene: -; j_gene: TRBJ2-7; abundance: -; v_gene: TRBV6-1; CDR3aa: CASSDVRAGHYEQYF; CDR3nt: TGTGCCAGCAGTGACGTTCGGGCAGGCCACTACGAGCAGTACTTC
d_gene: -; j_gene: TRBJ2-3; abundance: few; v_gene: TRBV27; CDR3aa: CASSPRPGQLSTDTQYF; CDR3nt: TGTGCCAGCAGTCCCCGCCCCGGACAGCTAAGCACAGATACGCAGTATTTT
d_gene: -; j_gene: TRBJ2-7; abundance: few; v_gene: TRBV7-3; CDR3aa: CASSSQPGQGGEQYF; CDR3nt: TGTGCCAGCAGCTCGCAACCGGGACAAGGAGGAGAGCAGTACTTC
d_gene: TRBD2; j_gene: TRBJ2-7; abundance: -; v_gene: TRBV7-2; CDR3aa: CASSTTGTTTYEQYF; CDR3nt: TGTGCCAGCAGCACCACCGGGACTACCACCTACGAGCAGTACTTC
d_gene: -; j_gene: TRBJ1-2; abundance: few; v_gene: TRBV6-6; CDR3aa: CASSPTGDYGYTF; CDR3nt: TGTGCCAGCAGCCCGACGGGGGACTATGGCTACACCTTC
d_gene: TRBD2; j_gene: TRBJ2-2; abundance: few; v_gene: TRBV23-1; CDR3aa: CASRVAGKLFF; CDR3nt: TGCGCCAGCAGAGTAGCGGGAAAGCTGTTTTTT
d_gene: -; j_gene: TRBJ1-1; abundance: few; v_gene: TRBV7-2; CDR3aa: CASSLVGMNTEAFF; CDR3nt: TGTGCCAGCAGCTTAGTTGGGATGAACACTGAAGCTTTCTTT
d_gene: TRBD2; j_gene: TRBJ2-1; abundance: -; v_gene: TRBV5-1; CDR3aa: CASSAGTSGGGRHEQFF; CDR3nt: TGCGCCAGCAGCGCGGGGACTAGCGGAGGGGGCCGCCATGAGCAGTTCTTC